The source of this T cell receptor beta chain is a study of blood T cells in healthy people across ages. The germline CDR1 and CDR2 sequences are MNHEY and SVGEGT. The length of the CDR3 is 16 residues. V was pared by 4 bases and J by 7 bases, with 11 bases of the junction left unmatched. A second roughly 6 to 11 cycle PCR used barcoded and J-beta primers. MiXCR was run by TCRdb on the 5' RACE reads, yielding one entry per CDR3 protein. Here the sample spans approximately 810,000 distinct CDR3 sequences, under 40% being singletons. Source material: blood. The chain employs TRBV6-2 or TRBV6-3 and TRBJ2-2; 8 positions agree with TRBD2. This clonotype was sampled from a man younger than 30 in good health. The CDR3 here is CASSFTYSGDGGELFF. The CDR3 bases are TGTGCCAGCAGTTTCACCTATAGCGGGGACGGCGGGGAGCTGTTTTTT.